The rows below give T cell receptor beta chains drawn from one sample of a study of vaccination and CD4 T cells after COVID-19. TCRdb analysed the PCR reads with MiXCR anew, one entry per CDR3 protein. The sample contains around 12,000 distinct CDR3 sequences, approximately 49% of which appear only once. Their antigen targets remain unknown. The sequenced sample was CD4+ T cells from blood, cultured in vitro. The receptors here all came from a human donor who had recovered from COVID-19. Both conserved end residues are part of each CDR3.

v_gene | CDR3aa
TRBV7-9 | CASSLLRTTRNTEAFF
TRBV7-9 | CASSSFSRTGNLADTQYF
TRBV6-2/TRBV6-3 | CASRRPRAGAPYEQYF
TRBV2 | CASDGGSRELFF
TRBV11-3 | CASSGDYPYEQYF
TRBV7-9 | CASSFSGPGTENTGELFF
TRBV11-1 | CASSSAATGGTKNIQYF
TRBV30 | CAWSVLGEKLFF
TRBV18 | CASSPSAESPSQYF
TRBV6-1 | CASSAVVTDTEAFF
TRBV7-2 | CASSLFSDTQYF
TRBV19 | CASSDIGQNSTDTQYF
TRBV7-2 | CASRITGTGNEKLFF
TRBV3-1 | CASPEAFF
TRBV23-1 | CASSLGAIGNQPQHF
TRBV27 | CASKPGAGETQYF
TRBV6-2/TRBV6-3 | CASSYSTDTQPQHF
TRBV24-1 | CAIGTGVVGETQYF
TRBV29-1 | CSVPDPSTGNTIYF
TRBV20-1 | CSAMQNTEAFF
TRBV20-1 | CSARSGGVRNQPQHF
TRBV20-1 | CSAEDAGYTEAFF
TRBV5-1 | CASSLEGGLHTDTQYF
TRBV6-2/TRBV6-3 | CASSYLEGTEAFF
TRBV7-2 | CASSLGGTREWSGELFF
TRBV20-1 | CSATSWNFAGELFF
TRBV28 | CASRGQPGNTIYF
TRBV28 | CASSFQRPNTGELFF
TRBV20-1 | CSARDAPSGSYEQYF
TRBV6-1 | CASSEALEIDTQYF
TRBV2 | CASSGQGRGYTF
TRBV10-3 | CAISTGTNTNTEAFF
TRBV6-2/TRBV6-3 | CASRYSGREETQYF
TRBV6-1 | CASSEGRTSWNTEAFF
TRBV19 | CASSTTGSTDTQYF
TRBV7-2 | CASSPRQGGKNEQYF
TRBV20-1 | CSAEDYEQYF
TRBV21-1 | CASSKMGVYEQFF
TRBV12-5 | CASGSTEETQYF
TRBV4-1 | CASSQDRAGGNQPQHF
TRBV5-4 | CASSSPDRESSPLHF
TRBV5-4 | CASGQGASEAFF
TRBV6-1 | CASSLGQIGTEAFF
TRBV20-1 | CSARQLGQVTGYTF
TRBV10-3 | CAISSGTLNNEQFF
TRBV6-1 | CASSHLEDRGPGNTIYF
TRBV20-1 | CSARDRNEQFF